This record covers a single T cell receptor (beta chain). Its antigen is still unknown. The germline CDR1 and CDR2 sequences are DFQATT and SNEGSKA (reference sequence). V shed 7 bases and J shed 2 bases, with 12 bases lying between them. This CDR3 has 14 residues. Naive CD4+ cells had CD25+ Tregs removed. TCRdb redid the calling of the 5' RACE reads with MiXCR, one entry per CDR3 protein. The data hold about 10,000 distinct CDR3 sequences, with 40% to 55% observed a single time. Study-level points and caveats: Whole repertoires were not studied in the larger cohort, only one V-J beta rearrangement.

V gene TRBV20-1 combines with J gene TRBJ2-6, with D unresolved. This sequence originates from a female donor with breast cancer. Sequencing was carried out using tumor-infiltrating naive CD4+ T cells sorted from the breast tumor. Subset denoted: naive CD4+ T cells, CD4+CD45RA+CD25-. The CDR3 DNA reads TGCAGTGTTCCCGATGAACCTGGGGCCAACGTCCTGACTTTC. Its protein product is CSVPDEPGANVLTF.